The sample holds one count of the clone carrying this T cell receptor beta chain. In the authors' workflow: Amplifying reference gene primers gave estimates of nucleated cell counts. Profiled with immunoSEQ multiplex PCR; TCRdb holds only in-frame clones, not every one. V, J and clone size reflect that table, while D and trimming were determined from the DNA. The repertoire consists of about 170,000 clones, with around 84% occurring once and the leading ten covering 3% to 4%. This record belongs to a study of blood T cell repertoires in COVID-19. The overall study: Italy, Spain and the United States were the sources of the convalescent and acute COVID-19 samples. Sources were T cells, B-cell-depleted T cells, or PBMCs; the material itself was cDNA or gDNA.

CDR3 length: 13 residues. V shed 0 bases and J shed 7 bases, with 7 bases lying between them. Germline V gives CDR1 LGHDT, CDR2 YNNKEL (reference sequence). This chain connects TRBV3-1 (or the pseudogene TRBV3-2) to TRBJ1-3, with unresolved D. The sample was peripheral blood. The receptor comes from a human donor with acute or convalescent COVID-19. The donor label of this sample is uncertain. In DNA, the CDR3 is TGTGCCAGCAGCCAAGATTCGGGGAACACCATATATTTT. It codes for CASSQDSGNTIYF.